The 2 T cell receptor beta chains reported below all come from one sample, sequenced in a study of blood T cell repertoires in COVID-19. Assay used: immunoSEQ multiplex PCR; TCRdb lists only in-frame clones, some missing. The repertoire has some 260,000 clones, approximately 88% of them found once; the top ten carry roughly 10%. The sequenced sample consisted of peripheral blood. The receptors stem from a woman between 70 and 85 years old with COVID-19, enrolled during active disease.

The chain employs TRBV19 and TRBJ1-4; 9 bases line up with TRBD1. CDR3 size: 15 residues. The trim removed 3 bases at V and 8 bases at J, leaving 7 bases unmatched. CDR1 LNHDA and CDR2 SQIVND come from the germline V gene (reference sequence). The CDR3 sequence is CASSMRTGVREKLFF. CDR3 in DNA: TGTGCCAGTAGTATGAGGACAGGGGTGAGGGAAAAACTGTTTTTT.

This chain joins TRBV28 and TRBJ1-2, with 9 bases fitting TRBD1. After removal of 6 bases from V and 7 bases from J, the junction contained 6 bases not matched to a gene. The germline V gene encodes CDR1 MDHEN and CDR2 SYDVKM. The CDR3 length is 13 residues. The CDR3 DNA is TGTGCCAGCAGCACCACAGGGGGCCTTGGCTACACCTTC. It codes for CASSTTGGLGYTF.